The 28 T cell receptor beta chains presented below share a single source sample, sequenced in a study of identical twins. In TCRdb, the 5' RACE reads were re-called with MiXCR into one record per CDR3 protein. The sample consists of 650,000 to 750,000 distinct CDR3 sequences, approximately 22% of them appearing once. The data were also submitted as part of a second study, on T cells expressing NK-cell markers.

Sequencing used PBMCs. The receptors here all came from a woman under 30 in good health.

The chain links TRBV6-1 to TRBJ1-2, with D perhaps TRBD1 (5 bases). This CDR3 region has 16 residues. V was trimmed by 7 bases and J by 3 bases, leaving 21 bases between them. Per germline, CDR1 MNHNS and CDR2 SASEGT. The CDR3 is CASTPFSGRVYYGYTF. CDR3 DNA: TGTGCCAGCACCCCCTTCTCAGGGCGGGTATACTATGGCTACACCTTC.

In this sample, this clonotype turned up a few times. This rearrangement joins TRBV20-1 to TRBJ2-1; 12 bases align to TRBD2. CDR3 size: 16 residues. Trimming removed 3 bases from V and 7 bases from J; junction bases left unmatched: 10. CDR1 is DFQATT and CDR2 is SNEGSKA in the germline V gene (reference sequence). The CDR3 sequence: CSASLTSGRFRNEQFF. DNA of the CDR3: TGCAGTGCTAGTCTAACTAGCGGGAGGTTTCGTAATGAGCAGTTCTTC.

This clonotype occurred many times. This sequence joins TRBV20-1 and TRBJ2-5; D gene unclear. This CDR3 comprises 13 residues. Between the trimmed V and J ends, which lost 5 bases and 3 bases, there was a span of 13 bases. CDR1 is DFQATT, CDR2 SNEGSKA, per germline (reference sequence). The CDR3 region has the DNA TGCAGTGCTTGGGCCGACACCGAAGAGACCCAGTACTTC. Its translation: CSAWADTEETQYF.

V and J are TRBV2 and TRBJ1-5; D is unresolved. This CDR3 has 12 amino acids. V was pared by 8 bases and J by 3 bases, with 8 bases between. The germline gives CDR1 SNHLY, CDR2 FYNNEI. CDR3 in DNA: TGTGCCAGCGGGCCCCCCAATCAGCCCCAGCATTTT. Its protein product is CASGPPNQPQHF.

This clonotype has a handful of counts. The rearrangement uses TRBV18 and TRBJ1-5; D gene ambiguous. Trimming cost V 3 bases and J 5 bases, with 11 bases left between them. CDR1 and CDR2 from the germline V gene are KGHSH and LQKENI. The CDR3 extends over 14 amino acids. The CDR3: CASSPQTSDQPQHF. In DNA, the CDR3 is TGTGCCAGCTCACCCCAAACCAGTGATCAGCCCCAGCATTTT.

CDR3 protein: CAWSGMGYIQYF. CDR3 in DNA: TGTGCCTGGAGTGGTATGGGGTACATTCAGTACTTC. The chain uses TRBV30 and TRBJ2-4; D unclear. Germline V gene lookup returns CDR1 GTSNPN and CDR2 SVGIG (reference sequence). The CDR3 contains 12 residues. V shed 1 base and J shed 8 bases, with 9 bases lying between them.

This clonotype was detected only a few times. The chain has TRBV6-6 and TRBJ1-5, with no clear D. The V and J ends lost 6 bases and 8 bases respectively, with 11 bases between them. CDR3 length equals 12 residues. Germline values: CDR1 MNHNY, CDR2 SVGAGI (reference sequence). The CDR3 DNA reads as TGTGCCAGCAGCCCTCCCCAGGAGCCCCAGCATTTT. Translating it yields CASSPPQEPQHF.

The chain links TRBV6-1 to TRBJ1-2, with 10 nucleotides matching TRBD1. With V trimmed by 5 bases and J by 2 bases, 11 bases remained unmatched. Per the germline V gene, CDR1 is MNHNS and CDR2 is SASEGT. CDR3 length: 17 residues. CDR3 coding DNA: TGTGCCAGCAGTACCCTTCCCTGGACAGGGGGAAACTATGGCTACACCTTC. The encoded protein is CASSTLPWTGGNYGYTF.

This clonotype appeared once. Its ends do not fully match the called genes, so a read error is possible. The rearrangement uses TRBV20-1 and TRBJ2-1; 9 nucleotides align to TRBD2. The germline V gene has CDR1 DFQATT and CDR2 SNEGSKA (reference sequence). CDR3 length: 20 amino acids. CDR3 sequence: CSARARARLADIWSYNEQFF. CDR3 coding DNA: TGCAGTGCCAGAGCCCGGGCCCGACTAGCGGACATTTGGTCCTACAATGAGCAGTTCTTC.

The chain is built from TRBV7-2 and TRBJ2-2, with no clear D. CDR1 is SGHTA, CDR2 FQGNSA, per germline. The CDR3 has 15 residues. The ends were cut back, 6 bases at V and 1 base at J, with 12 bases in the middle. This CDR3 is CASSPTRGNTGELFF. The CDR3 nucleotides read TGTGCCAGCAGTCCTACAAGAGGGAACACCGGGGAGCTGTTTTTT.

Points on this clonotype: One junction end does not reproduce the germline sequence, and a read error may be involved. This chain uses TRBV5-1 with TRBJ2-5, with D tentatively TRBD1 (5 bases). This CDR3 comprises 11 residues. CDR1 SGHRS and CDR2 YFSETQ come from the germline V gene. CDR3 DNA: TGTGCCAGCAGGTCAGGGGAGACCCAGTACTTC. Encoded protein: CASRSGETQYF.

The gene calls are TRBV27 and TRBJ1-6, with D possibly TRBD1 on 6 matching bases. V was shortened by 8 bases and J by 7 bases, with 15 bases between the two germline ends. The germline gives CDR1 MNHEY, CDR2 SMNVEV (reference sequence). This CDR3 spans 14 amino acids. The CDR3 DNA is TGTGCCAGCCAGACTGGACAGCTCAATTCACCCCTCCACTTT. This gives the protein CASQTGQLNSPLHF.

CDR3 in DNA: TGCAGTGCTAGCCGTCTAGCGAAGCAAGAGACCCAGTACTTC. Its protein is CSASRLAKQETQYF. This sequence joins TRBV20-1 and TRBJ2-5; tentative D call: TRBD2 (6 bases). With 3 bases removed from V and 2 bases from J, the gap between germline ends came to 13 bases. Germline V CDR1 and CDR2: DFQATT, SNEGSKA (reference sequence). This CDR3 comprises 14 residues.

A few counts support this clonotype. The V gene is TRBV6-1, the J gene TRBJ1-5; D uncertain. This CDR3 region has 8 residues. V was shortened by 2 bases and J by 15 bases, with 2 bases between the two germline ends. Germline V gene lookup returns CDR1 MNHNS and CDR2 SASEGT. CDR3 sequence (DNA): TGTGCCAGCAGTGAACGGCATTTT. Translated: CASSERHF.

This chain joins TRBV20-1 and TRBJ2-3; TRBD2 aligns across 8 bases. Germline lookup yields CDR1 DFQATT and CDR2 SNEGSKA (reference sequence). The CDR3 contains 14 residues. The junction had 4 bases not matched to a gene; V was cut back by 3 bases and J by 2 bases. The CDR3 DNA reads TGCAGTGCTAGGCCGGGAGGGTACACAGATACGCAGTATTTT. Translated: CSARPGGYTDTQYF.

The chain links TRBV6-5 to TRBJ1-2, with TRBD1 as a possible D gene (6 bases). The V gene's germline CDR1 is MNHEY and CDR2 SVGAGI. The CDR3 is 12 residues long. Trimming pared 5 bases from V and 8 bases from J, leaving 12 bases between. CDR3 amino acids: CASSGTNAGYTF. The CDR3 region has the DNA TGTGCCAGCAGTGGGACAAACGCGGGCTACACCTTC.

The genes are TRBV2 and TRBJ2-7; TRBD1 aligns across 8 bases. J lost 7 bases, V lost 6 bases, and 8 bases had no gene match. Germline CDR1 reads SNHLY; CDR2 reads FYNNEI. The CDR3 runs to 13 residues. DNA of the CDR3: TGTGCCAGCAGCGGACAGGGTCTGGAAGAGCAGTACTTC. Amino acid sequence: CASSGQGLEEQYF.

The gene calls are TRBV5-8 and TRBJ2-7; D might be TRBD2 (5 bases). V was cut by 7 bases and J by 6 bases, with 17 bases left in between. Germline V gene sequence: CDR1 SGHTS, CDR2 YDEGEE. The CDR3 runs to 13 residues. CDR3 nucleotide sequence: TGTGCCAGCCGGGTTAGTGGGAGCTTCGAGCAGTACTTC. This encodes CASRVSGSFEQYF.

This rearrangement joins TRBV5-1 to TRBJ2-3; 8 positions agree with TRBD1. Germline V CDR1 and CDR2: SGHRS, YFSETQ. This CDR3 is built from 16 residues. Trimming removed 3 bases from V and 2 bases from J; junction bases left unmatched: 8. CDR3 sequence (DNA): TGCGCCAGCAGCTGGCGGCCGGACAGGGTCACAGATACGCAGTATTTT. Encoded protein: CASSWRPDRVTDTQYF.

This sequence joins TRBV7-9 and TRBJ2-5; D possibly corresponds to TRBD1 (6 bases). Germline CDR1 is SEHNR and CDR2 is FQNEAQ (reference sequence). The CDR3 length is 14 residues. Trimming shortened V by 4 bases and J by 4 bases, and 13 bases separated the two germline ends. For the CDR3, the DNA is TGTGCCAGCAGCTCCTCCGGACAGATAGAGACCCAGTACTTC. Residues: CASSSSGQIETQYF. Combining the CDR3 with reference TRBV7-9 and TRBJ2-5 gives the whole variable domain DTGVSQNPRHKITKRGQNVTFRCDPISEHNRLYWYRQTLGQGPEFLTYFQNEAQLEKSRLLSDRFSAERPKGSFSTLEIQRTEQGDSAMYLCASSSSGQIETQYFGPGTRLLVL.

CDR3: CSVGGRLARRQETQYF. The CDR3 DNA follows: TGCAGCGTTGGAGGCCGGCTAGCGAGACGTCAAGAGACCCAGTACTTC. V usage is TRBV29-1 and J usage is TRBJ2-5; D is perhaps TRBD2 (6 bases). V gave up 4 bases and J gave up 2 bases, with 20 bases separating them. CDR1 is SQVTM and CDR2 is ANQGSEA in the germline V gene. The CDR3 loop spans 16 amino acids.

This clonotype was observed many times. CDR3 amino acids: CASSKGSQGTGELFF. CDR3 DNA: TGTGCCAGCAGCAAGGGGTCGCAGGGCACCGGGGAGCTGTTTTTT. The chain links TRBV12-3 or TRBV12-4 to TRBJ2-2, with D maybe TRBD1 (5 bases). The V and J ends lost 6 bases and 4 bases respectively, with 15 bases between them. This CDR3 is built from 15 residues.

The rearrangement links TRBV10-3 to TRBJ2-2; no clear D gene. This CDR3 is built from 14 residues. Trimming removed 7 bases from V and 0 bases from J, with 9 bases in between. Germline CDR1 and CDR2: ENHRY and SYGVKD. CDR3: CAIKPLPNTGELFF. The CDR3 coding sequence is TGTGCCATCAAACCCCTCCCGAACACCGGGGAGCTGTTTTTT.

The chain has TRBV18 and TRBJ2-7; 7 nucleotides match TRBD1. This CDR3 spans 15 amino acids. Losses at the gene ends were 3 bases for V and 3 bases for J; bases not matched to a gene: 8. CDR1 and CDR2 (germline): KGHSH, LQKENI. The CDR3 spells CASSPDSQGDYEQYF. In DNA, the CDR3 is TGTGCCAGCTCACCTGACAGCCAGGGGGACTACGAGCAGTACTTC.

This chain joins TRBV14 and TRBJ2-5, with 7 positions matching TRBD1. The V and J ends lost 5 bases and 7 bases, in that order; junction bases with no gene match: 10. The CDR3 contains 14 residues. In germline, CDR1 is SGHDN, CDR2 FVKESK. The CDR3 protein is CASSYRQGAPTQYF. The DNA of the CDR3 is TGTGCCAGCAGCTACAGACAGGGAGCGCCGACCCAGTACTTC.

This chain uses TRBV20-1 with TRBJ1-6, with D uncertain. The CDR3 runs to 14 residues. CDR1 is DFQATT, CDR2 SNEGSKA, per germline (reference sequence). Trimming cost V 3 bases and J 0 bases, with 6 bases left between them. The CDR3 loop reads CSARMSSYNSPLHF. CDR3 DNA: TGCAGTGCTAGGATGAGCTCCTATAATTCACCCCTCCACTTT.

This clonotype was recorded many times. This chain joins TRBV15 and TRBJ2-1; D might be TRBD1 or TRBD2, each matching 5 bases. Germline V gives CDR1 LNHNV, CDR2 YYDKDF (reference sequence). The CDR3 has 16 amino acids. Deletions cut 3 bases from V and 4 bases from J, with 16 bases between. This CDR3 is CATSSPGPTRYNEQFF. The CDR3 nucleotides read TGTGCCACCAGCAGCCCGGGACCCACAAGATACAATGAGCAGTTCTTC.

The CDR3: CSAWTGNYGYTF. As DNA, the CDR3 is TGCAGTGCCTGGACAGGGAACTATGGCTACACCTTC. The V and J genes are TRBV20-1 and TRBJ1-2, with TRBD1 matching 8 bases. This CDR3 is 12 amino acids long. Germline lookup yields CDR1 DFQATT and CDR2 SNEGSKA (reference sequence). After removal of 6 bases from V and 2 bases from J, the junction contained 2 bases not matched to a gene.